This T cell receptor (beta chain) comes out of a study of technical replicates of blood from a few donors. Assay: immunoSEQ multiplex PCR; the TCRdb copy retains only in-frame clones and omits some. Of about 95,000 clones listed, approximately 95% are singletons. Unmatched junction bases numbered 5, after V lost 1 base and J lost 2 bases. Germline assignment: CDR1 SQVTM and CDR2 ANQGSEA. There are 14 residues in the CDR3. The TCR sequence derives from a human donor in good health. The specimen sequenced was T cells isolated from PBMCs. The chain uses TRBV29-1 and TRBJ2-7, with TRBD1 identical over 7 bases. The CDR3 protein is CSVEGHRGPYEQYF. The CDR3 DNA is TGCAGCGTTGAAGGCCACAGGGGTCCCTACGAGCAGTACTTC.